Following are 30 T cell receptor beta chains from one sample sequenced in a study of cytomegalovirus exposure and HLA in healthy donors. Primers included in the PCR were 60 Vbeta and 13 Jbeta primers. Sequencing was performed with immunoSEQ multiplex PCR; in TCRdb, only in-frame clones are kept and a portion is missing. The data hold about 120,000 clones, with 50% to 65% observed a single time. Sequencing was done on a sample of PBMCs. The receptors here all came from a man in his forties or fifties in good health and CMV-seropositive.

The chain's CDR3 is CASRGRAGETYEQYF. In DNA form, the CDR3 reads TGTGCCAGTAGAGGACGAGCGGGGGAAACCTACGAGCAGTACTTC. The chain combines TRBV19 with TRBJ2-7, with TRBD2 matching over 8 bases. The CDR3 totals 15 residues. Trimming at V came to 6 bases and at J to 2 bases, leaving 9 bases not matched to a gene. The germline V gene encodes CDR1 LNHDA and CDR2 SQIVND (reference sequence).

This chain uses TRBV2 with TRBJ1-5, with TRBD1 identical over 8 bases. Trimming cost V 4 bases and J 4 bases; bases outside gene matches: 12. The CDR3 consists of 17 residues. The germline gives CDR1 SNHLY, CDR2 FYNNEI. The CDR3 is CASSGGRGRLLNQPQHF. The CDR3, as DNA: TGTGCCAGCAGTGGGGGCAGGGGGCGCCTCCTGAATCAGCCCCAGCATTTT.

The J gene is TRBJ1-4, the V gene TRBV5-6; 7 bases are shared with TRBD1. V lost 2 bases and J lost 4; bases outside the gene matches: 11. The CDR3 spans 17 residues. CDR1 SGHDT and CDR2 YYEEEE come from the germline V gene. The CDR3 is CASSFHRRDRHNEKLFF. The CDR3 DNA reads as TGTGCCAGCAGCTTCCACCGCCGGGACAGACATAATGAAAAACTGTTTTTT.

Only a few counts were recorded for this clone. The chain recombines TRBV7-2 with TRBJ2-3; D is possibly TRBD2 (5 bases). The V end was cut by 11 bases, the J end by 5 bases, with 11 bases between. The CDR3 loop spans 11 amino acids. Germline CDR1 reads SGHTA; CDR2 reads FQGNSA. In DNA form, the CDR3 reads TGTGCCGCTTCAGGAGGAGATACGCAGTATTTT. As protein: CAASGGDTQYF.

CDR3 residues: CASSVEPGGLGAFF. DNA of the CDR3: TGTGCCAGCAGCGTAGAGCCAGGGGGCCTCGGAGCTTTCTTT. The rearrangement links TRBV9 to TRBJ1-1, with TRBD1 identical over 8 bases. Germline lookup yields CDR1 SGDLS and CDR2 YYNGEE. The V and J ends lost 0 bases and 10 bases, in that order; junction bases with no gene match: 8. This CDR3 contains 14 residues.

This clone was observed once. The V call is TRBV21-1, the J call TRBJ1-6; whether TRBD1, the table's D call, matches the DNA was not checked. TRBV21-1 is marked as a pseudogene. This CDR3 has 16 amino acids. The CDR3 sequence is CASSNPGTGISSPLHF. CDR3 bases: TGTGCCAGCAGCAACCCCGGGACAGGGATTAGTTCACCCCTCCACTTT.

The chain recombines TRBV19 with TRBJ2-4, with TRBD1 identical over 7 bases. With V trimmed by 5 bases and J by 4 bases, 8 bases remained unmatched. The CDR3 totals 15 residues. Germline V gene sequence: CDR1 LNHDA, CDR2 SQIVND (reference sequence). The CDR3: CASSAPGQSKNIQYF. DNA for the CDR3: TGTGCCAGTAGTGCACCGGGACAGTCGAAAAACATTCAGTACTTC. Complete variable domain (other parts from reference TRBV19 and TRBJ2-4): DGGITQSPKYLFRKEGQNVTLSCEQNLNHDAMYWYRQDPGQGLRLIYYSQIVNDFQKGDIAEGYSVSREKKESFPLTVTSAQKNPTAFYLCASSAPGQSKNIQYFGAGTRLSVL.

This sequence joins TRBV18 and TRBJ2-5, with TRBD1 as a possible D gene (6 bases). V lost 0 bases, J lost 4 bases, and 9 bases lay in between. Germline V CDR1 and CDR2: KGHSH, LQKENI. There are 14 residues in the CDR3. The CDR3 region is CASSPPSRGETQYF. The CDR3 region has the DNA TGTGCCAGCTCACCACCGTCCAGGGGAGAGACCCAGTACTTC.

The CDR3 DNA reads as TGTGCCTGGAGTGTTGGACTAGCGGGACGCGAGCAGTACTTC. This codes for CAWSVGLAGREQYF. The V gene is TRBV30, the J gene TRBJ2-7, with 12 bases fitting TRBD2. CDR1 and CDR2 (germline): GTSNPN, SVGIG (reference sequence). There are 14 residues in the CDR3. Trimming at V came to 0 bases and at J to 6 bases, leaving 3 bases not matched to a gene.

J is TRBJ2-7 and V is TRBV11-3; 10 positions match TRBD2. Germline CDR1 SGHNT, CDR2 YENEEA. CDR3 length equals 12 residues. With 5 bases clipped from V and 9 bases from J, the junction kept 4 bases outside the gene matches. DNA of the CDR3: TGTGCCAGCAGCCCTACTAGCGGGATGCAGTACTTC. It encodes CASSPTSGMQYF.

The rearrangement uses TRBV7-9 and TRBJ1-4; TRBD1 matches at 7 bases. The CDR3 consists of 16 residues. V lost 2 bases and J lost 1; bases outside the gene matches: 4. Germline V gene lookup returns CDR1 SEHNR and CDR2 FQNEAQ (reference sequence). In DNA, the CDR3 is TGTGCCAGCAGCTTAAGGAGGACAGGAACTAATGAAAAACTGTTTTTT. Translating it yields CASSLRRTGTNEKLFF. Full variable domain (remainder filled in from reference TRBV7-9 and TRBJ1-4): DTGVSQNPRHKITKRGQNVTFRCDPISEHNRLYWYRQTLGQGPEFLTYFQNEAQLEKSRLLSDRFSAERPKGSFSTLEIQRTEQGDSAMYLCASSLRRTGTNEKLFFGSGTQLSVL.

This clone has more than one count but fewer than ten. This sequence joins TRBV19 and TRBJ1-5; D is unresolved. The CDR3 length is 13 residues. V was shortened by 6 bases and J by 3 bases, with 9 bases between the two germline ends. From germline, CDR1 is LNHDA and CDR2 SQIVND (reference sequence). The CDR3 protein is CASRALDNQPQHF. The CDR3 nucleotides are TGTGCCAGTAGAGCCTTAGACAATCAGCCCCAGCATTTT. Full variable domain (outside the CDR3, taken from reference TRBV19 and TRBJ1-5): DGGITQSPKYLFRKEGQNVTLSCEQNLNHDAMYWYRQDPGQGLRLIYYSQIVNDFQKGDIAEGYSVSREKKESFPLTVTSAQKNPTAFYLCASRALDNQPQHFGDGTRLSIL.

The chain uses TRBV6-5 and TRBJ1-3, with unresolved D. The CDR3 has 14 amino acids. Germline CDR1 and CDR2: MNHEY and SVGAGI. The V and J ends lost 6 bases and 2 bases respectively, with 11 bases between them. The chain's CDR3 is CASSDNPAGNTIYF. The CDR3 nucleotides are TGTGCCAGCAGCGACAATCCGGCTGGAAACACCATATATTTT.

A few counts support this clone. This chain connects TRBV6-6 to TRBJ1-2; 10 nucleotides agree with TRBD1. The CDR3 has 12 residues. Trimming cost V 7 bases and J 8 bases; bases outside gene matches: 4. Germline-derived CDR1 and CDR2 are MNHNY and SVGAGI (reference sequence). The CDR3 DNA is TGTGCCAGCACCGGGACAGGGGTAGGCTACACCTTC. This sequence encodes CASTGTGVGYTF.

This clone appeared once. The chain has TRBV7-8 and TRBJ2-7, with D tentatively TRBD1 (6 bases). CDR1 is SGHVS, CDR2 FQNEAQ, per germline. The V end was cut by 1 base, the J end by 4 bases, with 20 bases between. The CDR3 extends over 17 amino acids. This chain's CDR3 is CASSLVLRQALGYEQYF. The CDR3 region has the DNA TGTGCCAGCAGCTTAGTTCTCCGACAGGCCCTCGGTTACGAGCAGTACTTC. Full variable domain (outside the CDR3, taken from reference TRBV7-8 and TRBJ2-7): GAGVSQSPRYKVAKRGQDVALRCDPISGHVSLFWYQQALGQGPEFLTYFQNEAQLDKSGLPSDRFFAERPEGSVSTLKIQRTQQEDSAVYLCASSLVLRQALGYEQYFGPGTRLTVT.

As DNA, the CDR3 is TGTGCCAGCAGCTTTGTCGGGGACACTGAAGCTTTCTTT. It translates to CASSFVGDTEAFF. V and J are TRBV7-9 and TRBJ1-1, with D hard to call. With 3 bases removed from V and 3 bases from J, the gap between germline ends came to 8 bases. The length of the CDR3 is 13 residues. CDR1 and CDR2 (germline): SEHNR, FQNEAQ (reference sequence).

The CDR3 protein is CASSPGGANLRNIQYF. The CDR3 nucleotides read TGTGCCAGCAGCCCGGGGGGGGCTAACCTTAGAAACATTCAGTACTTC. This chain joins TRBV5-4 and TRBJ2-4; TRBD2 matches at 8 bases. Germline CDR1 reads SGHNT; CDR2 reads YYREEE (reference sequence). The V and J ends lost 4 bases and 6 bases, in that order; junction bases with no gene match: 12. The CDR3 has 16 amino acids.

This clone has a handful of counts. The chain uses TRBV28 and TRBJ2-7; no clear D gene. V was shortened by 6 bases and J by 3 bases, with 12 bases between the two germline ends. This CDR3 comprises 13 residues. Germline V lookup: CDR1 MDHEN, CDR2 SYDVKM. CDR3 bases: TGTGCCAGCAGCCGTACTTGGTACTACGAGCAGTACTTC. This codes for CASSRTWYYEQYF.

A single count supports this clone. J is TRBJ1-1 and V is TRBV25-1; the D is unclear. From germline, CDR1 is MGHDK and CDR2 SYGVNS. The CDR3 has 14 residues. Trimming pared 7 bases from V and 4 bases from J, leaving 16 bases between. The CDR3 bases are TGTGCCAGCACCGCAGGTCGTAGCGGCACTGAAGCTTTCTTT. Residues: CASTAGRSGTEAFF.

The chain links TRBV19 to TRBJ1-5, with no clear D. Germline CDR1 LNHDA, CDR2 SQIVND (reference sequence). V gave up 3 bases and J gave up 7 bases, with 13 bases separating them. This CDR3 spans 14 amino acids. The CDR3 sequence: CASSIMREGQPQHF. In nucleotides, the CDR3 is TGTGCCAGTAGTATCATGAGGGAGGGACAGCCCCAGCATTTT.

The chain employs TRBV28 and TRBJ2-1; possible D gene TRBD2, 6 bases. The CDR3 covers 13 residues. Germline V gene data show CDR1 as MDHEN and CDR2 as SYDVKM. The V end lost 2 bases, the J end lost 9 bases, and 11 bases lay between the germline ends. The CDR3 is CASSLGTYGEQFF. The CDR3 nucleotides are TGTGCCAGCAGTTTAGGGACTTACGGTGAGCAGTTCTTC.

CDR3 nucleotide sequence: TGTGCCAGCAGCACACCGGGGGGACTAGCGGGGGAGTACTTC. Translating it yields CASSTPGGLAGEYF. The chain recombines TRBV28 with TRBJ2-7; TRBD2 agrees at 14 bases. Germline-derived CDR1 and CDR2 are MDHEN and SYDVKM. V shed 6 bases, J shed 11 bases, and the junction held 9 bases outside the gene matches. The CDR3 spans 14 residues.

This chain links TRBV25-1 with TRBJ2-4; 12 nucleotides align to TRBD2. CDR3 length equals 17 residues. The trim removed 5 bases at V and 2 bases at J, leaving 7 bases unmatched. CDR1 and CDR2 (germline): MGHDK, SYGVNS. CDR3 residues: CASSPSGGALTKNIQYF. The CDR3 nucleotides read TGTGCCAGCAGTCCTAGCGGGGGGGCCCTGACCAAAAACATTCAGTACTTC.

In this sample, this clone turned up a few times. This chain links TRBV5-5 with TRBJ2-7; unclear D gene. Trimming took 0 bases from V and 4 from J, leaving 8 bases between them. The germline V gene has CDR1 SGHKS and CDR2 YYEKEE (reference sequence). CDR3 length equals 13 residues. Written as DNA, the CDR3 is TGTGCCAGCAGCTTGGACTTTATGTACGAGCAGTACTTC. It translates to CASSLDFMYEQYF.

The chain recombines TRBV7-6 with TRBJ2-5, with 8 positions matching TRBD1. This CDR3 contains 17 residues. V shed 0 bases, J shed 2 bases, and the junction held 8 bases outside the gene matches. CDR1 and CDR2 from the germline V gene are SGHVS and FNYEAQ. The CDR3: CASSLATGQGYQETQYF. As DNA, the CDR3 is TGTGCCAGCAGCTTAGCCACTGGACAGGGATATCAAGAGACCCAGTACTTC.

The rearrangement joins TRBV7-2 to TRBJ2-7, with 7 bases aligning to TRBD1. This CDR3 has 14 residues. The trim removed 2 bases at V and 0 bases at J, leaving 1 base unmatched. The germline V gene encodes CDR1 SGHTA and CDR2 FQGNSA. CDR3 sequence reads: CASSLRDSSYEQYF. The CDR3 DNA follows: TGTGCCAGCAGCTTAAGGGACAGCTCCTACGAGCAGTACTTC.

The CDR3: CASSLAGGLGGTRDGYTF. Here the CDR3 DNA reads TGTGCCAGCAGCTTAGCCGGTGGTTTAGGGGGCACGAGGGATGGCTACACCTTC. J is TRBJ1-2 and V is TRBV7-9; 7 bases line up with TRBD1. V shed 0 bases and J 6 bases; nucleotides not matched to a gene: 16. This CDR3 is built from 18 residues. Germline V lookup: CDR1 SEHNR, CDR2 FQNEAQ (reference sequence). The entire variable domain, with the rest obtained from reference TRBV7-9 and TRBJ1-2, is as follows: DTGVSQNPRHKITKRGQNVTFRCDPISEHNRLYWYRQTLGQGPEFLTYFQNEAQLEKSRLLSDRFSAERPKGSFSTLEIQRTEQGDSAMYLCASSLAGGLGGTRDGYTFGSGTRLTVV.

The genes are TRBV5-4 and TRBJ2-2; TRBD2 matches at 9 bases. This CDR3 is built from 16 residues. Germline CDR1 is SGHNT and CDR2 is YYREEE (reference sequence). The J segment lost 3 bases and the V segment lost 4 bases, leaving 7 bases of the junction unmatched. In DNA form, the CDR3 reads TGTGCCAGCAGCCATAGCGGGGGAGTGTACACCGGGGAGCTGTTTTTT. Translating it yields CASSHSGGVYTGELFF.

This clone was seen a handful of times. The chain links TRBV28 to TRBJ1-4; weak D call: TRBD1 (5 bases). There are 15 residues in the CDR3. Germline loops: CDR1 MDHEN, CDR2 SYDVKM. With 6 bases removed from V and 3 bases from J, the gap between germline ends came to 14 bases. CDR3 nucleotides: TGTGCCAGCAGCCATGCCGACAGTTCTAATGAAAAACTGTTTTTT. Its protein product is CASSHADSSNEKLFF.

Only a few counts were recorded for this clone. The chain links TRBV5-1 to TRBJ2-7; a possible D gene is TRBD1 (5 bases). This CDR3 is 14 amino acids long. Trimming pared 1 base from V and 3 bases from J, leaving 11 bases between. From germline, CDR1 is SGHRS and CDR2 YFSETQ. The DNA of the CDR3 is TGCGCCAGCAGCTTGCAAGGGGCTGACTACGAGCAGTACTTC. It encodes CASSLQGADYEQYF.